The 17 T cell receptor beta chains below all came from one sample that was sequenced in a study of blood T cell repertoires in COVID-19. Measured with immunoSEQ multiplex PCR; TCRdb has only the in-frame clones, and not every one. The data show about 220,000 clones, with about four fifths seen just once and around 3.5% held by the top ten. Sequencing was carried out using PBMCs or T cells enriched from blood (not recorded which). Receptors originate from a middle-aged woman who had been exposed to COVID-19.

As DNA, the CDR3 is TGTGCCAGCAGCCAAGATCTACAGGGCAATGAGCAGTTCTTC. Protein sequence: CASSQDLQGNEQFF. The chain combines TRBV3-1 (or the pseudogene TRBV3-2) with TRBJ2-1; TRBD1 might be the D (6 bases). CDR1 LGHDT and CDR2 YNNKEL come from the germline V gene (reference sequence). V was shortened by 0 bases and J by 6 bases, with 9 bases between the two germline ends. This CDR3 comprises 14 residues.

This chain connects TRBV6-5 to TRBJ1-1, with no clear D. CDR1 and CDR2 from the germline V gene are MNHEY and SVGAGI. V dropped 5 bases and J dropped 0 bases, with 13 bases sitting between them. The CDR3 is 15 amino acids. The CDR3 loop reads CASSQMSIMNTEAFF. For the CDR3, the DNA is TGTGCCAGCAGTCAAATGAGCATCATGAACACTGAAGCTTTCTTT.

The V and J genes are TRBV9 and TRBJ2-3; D uncertain. V was clipped by 2 bases and J by 0 bases, with 10 bases between them. This CDR3 spans 15 amino acids. Germline assignment: CDR1 SGDLS and CDR2 YYNGEE. This CDR3 is CASSVSTHSTDTQYF. For the CDR3, the DNA is TGTGCCAGCAGCGTTAGTACTCACAGCACAGATACGCAGTATTTT. The variable domain in full, completed from reference TRBV9 and TRBJ2-3, reads DSGVTQTPKHLITATGQRVTLRCSPRSGDLSVYWYQQSLDQGLQFLIQYYNGEERAKGNILERFSAQQFPDLHSELNLSSLELGDSALYFCASSVSTHSTDTQYFGPGTRLTVL.

This chain links TRBV9 with TRBJ1-1; 7 bases map to TRBD1. The germline V gene has CDR1 SGDLS and CDR2 YYNGEE. V lost 4 bases to trimming and J lost 8 bases; unmatched junction nucleotides: 11. CDR3 length: 14 amino acids. CDR3 loop: CASSPDRSNREAFF. CDR3 DNA: TGTGCCAGCAGCCCGGACAGGTCCAACAGGGAAGCTTTCTTT.

This chain connects TRBV5-1 to TRBJ2-3; 13 bases align to TRBD2. The CDR3 has 17 residues. Germline V gene data show CDR1 as SGHRS and CDR2 as YFSETQ. J lost 4 bases, V lost 4 bases, and 9 bases had no gene match. CDR3 coding DNA: TGCGCCAGCAGCCGCTATGGACTAGCGGGGGAGGCAGATACGCAGTATTTT. Translation gives CASSRYGLAGEADTQYF.

The V and J genes are TRBV19 and TRBJ1-4, with D unresolved. Germline loops: CDR1 LNHDA, CDR2 SQIVND (reference sequence). The CDR3 loop spans 16 amino acids. Trimming stripped 5 bases from V and 8 bases from J, with 21 bases between. In DNA, the CDR3 is TGTGCCAGTAGTCCTGGAGGACGGCGATTAGGGGAAAAACTGTTTTTT. Translation: CASSPGGRRLGEKLFF. Based on the CDR3 plus reference TRBV19 and TRBJ1-4, the full variable domain is DGGITQSPKYLFRKEGQNVTLSCEQNLNHDAMYWYRQDPGQGLRLIYYSQIVNDFQKGDIAEGYSVSREKKESFPLTVTSAQKNPTAFYLCASSPGGRRLGEKLFFGSGTQLSVL.

This chain links TRBV14 with TRBJ1-2, with a weak D call TRBD1 (6 bases). Germline lookup yields CDR1 SGHDN and CDR2 FVKESK. The V gene lost 2 bases and the J gene lost 7 bases, with 26 bases spanning the gap. The CDR3 extends over 18 amino acids. The CDR3 protein is CASSQIAGAQAKGRGYTF. DNA of the CDR3: TGTGCCAGCAGCCAAATTGCGGGGGCGCAAGCGAAAGGACGTGGCTACACCTTC.

This clone was detected many times. The J gene is TRBJ2-5, the V gene TRBV2; D is undetermined. This CDR3 is built from 12 residues. V lost 10 bases, J lost 0 bases, and 9 bases lay in between. Germline CDR1 is SNHLY and CDR2 is FYNNEI. In DNA form, the CDR3 reads TGTGCCACGAAAACAGACCAAGAGACCCAGTACTTC. It yields the protein CATKTDQETQYF.

The J gene is TRBJ2-5, the V gene TRBV7-9; TRBD1 matches at 9 bases. CDR1 SEHNR and CDR2 FQNEAQ come from the germline V gene (reference sequence). The CDR3 extends over 15 amino acids. V dropped 3 bases and J dropped 4; count of bases not matched to a gene: 6. The CDR3 is CASSLGDRVGETQYF. CDR3 nucleotide sequence: TGTGCCAGCAGCTTGGGGGACAGGGTGGGAGAGACCCAGTACTTC.

The rearrangement joins TRBV9 to TRBJ1-4, with D possibly TRBD1 on 5 matching bases. The CDR3 runs 16 residues. Germline V CDR1 and CDR2: SGDLS, YYNGEE. V was clipped by 4 bases and J by 6 bases, with 19 bases between them. The CDR3 sequence is CASSSHPTEFYEKLFF. As DNA, the CDR3 is TGTGCCAGCAGCTCACACCCGACAGAGTTTTATGAAAAACTGTTTTTT.

The chain links TRBV28 to TRBJ1-1; maybe TRBD1 (6 bases). The ends were cut back, 3 bases at V and 7 bases at J, with 15 bases in the middle. Germline-derived CDR1 and CDR2 are MDHEN and SYDVKM. The CDR3 consists of 14 residues. The CDR3 coding sequence is TGTGCCAGCAGTTTGGGGGGGGCGCATATTGAAGCTTTCTTT. Amino acid sequence: CASSLGGAHIEAFF.

The V and J genes are TRBV4-2 and TRBJ2-7; D might be TRBD2 (6 bases). V was shortened by 0 bases and J by 3 bases, with 15 bases between the two germline ends. Germline values: CDR1 LGHNA, CDR2 YNFKEQ. The CDR3 has 16 amino acids. DNA for the CDR3: TGTGCCAGCAGCCAAGAGGAGGGGCTAGCCGACTACGAGCAGTACTTC. Its translation: CASSQEEGLADYEQYF.

The chain combines TRBV20-1 with TRBJ2-7; 10 positions agree with TRBD2. CDR1 is DFQATT and CDR2 is SNEGSKA in the germline V gene (reference sequence). Trimming took 3 bases from V and 7 from J; bases not matched to a gene: 9. The CDR3 consists of 14 residues. CDR3 sequence reads: CSASRLAGAREQYF. The CDR3 DNA reads TGCAGTGCTAGTCGTCTAGCGGGGGCCCGGGAGCAGTACTTC.

The rearrangement links TRBV19 to TRBJ2-1; D gene uncertain. The germline V and J ends were trimmed by 2 bases and 7 bases, with 21 bases remaining between them. The CDR3 spans 17 residues. The germline V gene has CDR1 LNHDA and CDR2 SQIVND (reference sequence). This chain's CDR3 is CASSIRRLNVRDNEQFF. The CDR3 nucleotides read TGTGCCAGTAGTATACGCCGCCTTAACGTCCGAGATAATGAGCAGTTCTTC. The whole variable domain, remainder taken from reference TRBV19 and TRBJ2-1, is DGGITQSPKYLFRKEGQNVTLSCEQNLNHDAMYWYRQDPGQGLRLIYYSQIVNDFQKGDIAEGYSVSREKKESFPLTVTSAQKNPTAFYLCASSIRRLNVRDNEQFFGPGTRLTVL.

Note on this clone: No DNA is shown, since the ends of the CDR3 on it are uncertain; the CDR3 is the one TCRdb lists. V usage is TRBV6-1 and J usage is TRBJ1-2; TRBD1 was called by the table and not checked on the DNA. Counting both end residues, the CDR3 totals 14 amino acids. CDR1 is MNHNS, CDR2 SASEGT, per germline. CDR3 amino acids: CASSVAVGAYGYAF.

The chain links TRBV15 to TRBJ2-7, with 9 nucleotides matching TRBD1. The length of the CDR3 is 16 residues. With 5 bases clipped from V and 6 bases from J, the junction kept 14 bases outside the gene matches. Germline CDR1 and CDR2: LNHNV and YYDKDF (reference sequence). Written as DNA, the CDR3 is TGTGCCACCAGCTCCTGGGGAAGACAGGGGGGACGCGAGCAGTACTTC. Its translation is CATSSWGRQGGREQYF.

CDR3 bases: TGTGCCAGCAGTTTACCCTTGGGGGGGCCGGTTCAGCCCCAGCATTTT. It translates to CASSLPLGGPVQPQHF. The V gene is TRBV28, the J gene TRBJ1-5, with D possibly TRBD1 on 6 matching bases. This CDR3 comprises 16 residues. Per the germline V gene, CDR1 is MDHEN and CDR2 is SYDVKM. Trimming pared 2 bases from V and 6 bases from J, leaving 17 bases between.